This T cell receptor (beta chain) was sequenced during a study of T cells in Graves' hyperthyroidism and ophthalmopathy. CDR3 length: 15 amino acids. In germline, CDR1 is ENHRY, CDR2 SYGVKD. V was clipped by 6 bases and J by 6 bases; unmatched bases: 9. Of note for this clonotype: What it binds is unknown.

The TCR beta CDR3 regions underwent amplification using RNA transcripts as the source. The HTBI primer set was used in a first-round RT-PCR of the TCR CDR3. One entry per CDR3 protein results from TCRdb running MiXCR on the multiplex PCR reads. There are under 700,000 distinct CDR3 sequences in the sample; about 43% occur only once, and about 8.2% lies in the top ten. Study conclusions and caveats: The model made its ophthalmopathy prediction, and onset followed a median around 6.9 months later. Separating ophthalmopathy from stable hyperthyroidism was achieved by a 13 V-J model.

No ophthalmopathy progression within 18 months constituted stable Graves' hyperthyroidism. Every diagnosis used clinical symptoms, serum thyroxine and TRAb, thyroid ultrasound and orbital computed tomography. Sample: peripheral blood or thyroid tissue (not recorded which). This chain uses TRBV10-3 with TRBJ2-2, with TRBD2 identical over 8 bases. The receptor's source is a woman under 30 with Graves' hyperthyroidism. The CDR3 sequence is CAISNHGRDSGELFF. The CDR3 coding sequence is TGTGCCATCAGCAACCACGGGAGGGACTCCGGGGAGCTGTTTTTT.